Each of the 6 T cell receptor beta chains below was sequenced from the same sample in a study of blood T cells in healthy people across ages (dated by TCRdb to 2013 to 2016). Libraries were made using 5' RACE. The listed sequencing device is Illumina HiSeq 2500. A second PCR of roughly 6 to 11 cycles was run with a J-beta primer mix and a sample-barcoded 5' primer. TCRdb reran the public reads through fastp at Q25 and MiXCR, keeping productive beta chains. Rows are combined by CDR3 protein, so each entry shows the most common genes and DNA. This sample lists some 920,000 distinct CDR3 sequences; roughly half were detected once. 20% to 25% of the sample rests with the top ten. Sequencing was done on a sample of blood. These receptors were collected from a woman aged 55 to 70 in good health.

The CDR3 DNA sequence: TGCAGTGCTAGGGATTTGGAGGGAAGCTCCTACAATGAGCAGTACTTC. Residues: CSARDLEGSSYNEQYF. The chain joins TRBV20-1 to TRBJ2-1; possible D gene TRBD2, 6 bases. Gene TRBJ2-7 matches the end of the DNA better, so the J call may be wrong. The CDR3 has 16 residues. CDR1 is DFQATT, CDR2 SNEGSKA, per germline (reference sequence).

This chain connects TRBV14 to TRBJ2-6; D gene uncertain. V lost 6 bases and J 3 bases, leaving 9 bases between the germline ends. The CDR3 totals 14 residues. Germline V lookup: CDR1 SGHDN, CDR2 FVKESK. CDR3 region: CASSTQFGANVLTF. CDR3 in DNA: TGTGCCAGCAGTACACAATTTGGGGCCAACGTCCTGACTTTC.

The chain combines TRBV7-2 with TRBJ2-7; 10 positions agree with TRBD1. With 5 bases clipped from V and 4 bases from J, the junction kept 8 bases outside the gene matches. The CDR3 runs to 15 residues. Looked up from germline, CDR1 is SGHTA and CDR2 is FQGNSA. The CDR3 coding sequence is TGTGCCAGCAGCACCCTGACAGGGGGCGGGTACGAGCAGTACTTC. Encoded protein: CASSTLTGGGYEQYF.

Details on this clonotype: An end of the junction does not agree with germline; a read error may underlie this. The chain joins TRBV29-1 to TRBJ2-1; 13 nucleotides agree with TRBD2. This CDR3 region has 16 residues. The germline V gene has CDR1 SQVTM and CDR2 ANQGSEA. The CDR3, as DNA: TGCAGCGTGCCGACTAGCGGGAGGCTCTTGTACAGTGAGCAGTTCTTC. Protein product: CSVPTSGRLLYSEQFF.

This chain connects TRBV15 to TRBJ2-5; D is uncertain. The CDR3 consists of 14 residues. CDR1 and CDR2 (germline): LNHNV, YYDKDF (reference sequence). V was trimmed by 1 base and J by 11 bases, leaving 17 bases between them. The chain's CDR3 is CATSRAGFQSNQYF. CDR3 coding DNA: TGTGCCACCAGCAGAGCTGGTTTTCAATCCAATCAGTACTTC.

The chain couples TRBV28 to TRBJ2-5; 7 positions match TRBD1. The J call may be in error: the DNA end matches TRBJ2-7 better. This CDR3 comprises 15 residues. The germline V gene encodes CDR1 MDHEN and CDR2 SYDVKM. This CDR3 is CASSLREPGQSEQYF. In DNA form, the CDR3 reads TGTGCCAGCAGTTTAAGGGAACCGGGACAGAGCGAGCAGTACTTC.